This TCR beta chain is from a study of blood T cell repertoires in COVID-19. Across the whole study: The United States, Italy and Spain supplied acute and convalescent COVID-19 samples. The cDNA or gDNA used as material had been derived from T cells, B-cell-depleted T cells, or PBMCs.

Germline V gene lookup returns CDR1 ENHRY and CDR2 SYGVKD. The CDR3 length is 13 residues. V was cut by 6 bases and J by 4 bases, with 12 bases left in between. Original handling: Reference gene primer amplification gave nucleated cell count estimates. Profiling relied on immunoSEQ multiplex PCR, and the TCRdb table lists in-frame clones only, not all of them. Clone size and V and J calls were adopted from that table, with D and trimming inferred from the DNA. The data contain over 200,000 clones, around nine tenths of them singletons. The source material was peripheral blood. This TCR came from a woman aged 55 to 70 with acute or convalescent COVID-19. J is TRBJ1-2 and V is TRBV10-3, with D possibly being TRBD1 (6 bases). CDR3 in amino acids: CAISLQGGYGYTF. The CDR3 DNA follows: TGTGCCATCAGCCTACAGGGTGGCTATGGCTACACCTTC.